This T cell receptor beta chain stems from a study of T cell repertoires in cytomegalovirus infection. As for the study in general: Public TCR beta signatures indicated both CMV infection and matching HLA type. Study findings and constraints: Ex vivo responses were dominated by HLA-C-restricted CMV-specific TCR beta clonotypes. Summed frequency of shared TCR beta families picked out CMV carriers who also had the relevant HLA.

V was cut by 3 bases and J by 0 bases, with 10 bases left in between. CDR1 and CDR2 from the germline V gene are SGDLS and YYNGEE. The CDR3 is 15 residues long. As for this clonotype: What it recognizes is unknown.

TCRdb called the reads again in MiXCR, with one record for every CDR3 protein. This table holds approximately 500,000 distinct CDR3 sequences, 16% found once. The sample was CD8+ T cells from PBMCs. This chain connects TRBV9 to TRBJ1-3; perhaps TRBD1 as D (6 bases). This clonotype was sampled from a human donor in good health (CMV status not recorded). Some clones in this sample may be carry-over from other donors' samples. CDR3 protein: CASSAGVSSGNTIYF. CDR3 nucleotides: TGTGCCAGCAGCGCAGGGGTTAGCTCTGGAAACACCATATATTTT.